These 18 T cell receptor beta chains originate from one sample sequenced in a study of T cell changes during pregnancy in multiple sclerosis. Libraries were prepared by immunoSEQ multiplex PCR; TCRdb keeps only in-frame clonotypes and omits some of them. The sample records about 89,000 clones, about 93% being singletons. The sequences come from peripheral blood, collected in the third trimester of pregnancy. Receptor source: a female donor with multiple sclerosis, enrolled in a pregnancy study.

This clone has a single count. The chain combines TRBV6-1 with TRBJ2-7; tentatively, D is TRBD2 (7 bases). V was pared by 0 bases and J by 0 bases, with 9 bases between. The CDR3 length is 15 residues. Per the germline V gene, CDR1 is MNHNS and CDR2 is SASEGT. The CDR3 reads CASSEAGGRSYEQYF. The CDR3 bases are TGTGCCAGCAGTGAAGCGGGGGGGCGCTCCTACGAGCAGTACTTC.

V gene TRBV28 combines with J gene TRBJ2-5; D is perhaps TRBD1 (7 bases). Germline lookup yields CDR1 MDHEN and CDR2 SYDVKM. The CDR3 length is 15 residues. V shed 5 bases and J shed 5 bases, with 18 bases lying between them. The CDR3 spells CASSPQGEAGETQYF. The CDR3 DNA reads TGTGCCAGCAGTCCCCAGGGGGAGGCCGGGGAGACCCAGTACTTC. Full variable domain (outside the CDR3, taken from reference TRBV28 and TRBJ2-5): DVKVTQSSRYLVKRTGEKVFLECVQDMDHENMFWYRQDPGLGLRLIYFSYDVKMKEKGDIPEGYSVSREKKERFSLILESASTNQTSMYLCASSPQGEAGETQYFGPGTRLLVL.

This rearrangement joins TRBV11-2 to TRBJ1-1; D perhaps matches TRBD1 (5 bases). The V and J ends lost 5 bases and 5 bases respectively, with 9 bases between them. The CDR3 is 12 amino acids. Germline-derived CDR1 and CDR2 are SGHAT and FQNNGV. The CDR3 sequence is CASSPGGTEAFF. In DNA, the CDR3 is TGTGCCAGCAGCCCCGGGGGGACTGAAGCTTTCTTT.

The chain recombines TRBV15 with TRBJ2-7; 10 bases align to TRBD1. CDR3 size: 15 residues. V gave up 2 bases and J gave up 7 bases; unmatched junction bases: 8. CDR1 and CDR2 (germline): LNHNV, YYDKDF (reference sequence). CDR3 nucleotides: TGTGCCACCAGCAGACGGGGACAGGGGTTAGCAGAGCAGTACTTC. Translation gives CATSRRGQGLAEQYF. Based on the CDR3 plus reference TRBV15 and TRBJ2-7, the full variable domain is DAMVIQNPRYQVTQFGKPVTLSCSQTLNHNVMYWYQQKSSQAPKLLFHYYDKDFNNEADTPDNFQSRRPNTSFCFLDIRSPGLGDTAMYLCATSRRGQGLAEQYFGPGTRLTVT.

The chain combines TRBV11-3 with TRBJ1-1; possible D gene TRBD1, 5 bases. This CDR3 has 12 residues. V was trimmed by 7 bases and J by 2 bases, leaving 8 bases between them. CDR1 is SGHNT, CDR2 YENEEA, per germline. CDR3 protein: CASIQGNTEAFF. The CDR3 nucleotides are TGTGCCAGCATTCAGGGTAACACTGAAGCTTTCTTT.

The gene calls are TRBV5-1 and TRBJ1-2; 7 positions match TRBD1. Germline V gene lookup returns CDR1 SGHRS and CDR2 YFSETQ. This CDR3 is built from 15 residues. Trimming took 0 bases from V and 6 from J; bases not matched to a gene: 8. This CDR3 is CASSLDRGRADGYTF. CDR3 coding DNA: TGCGCCAGCAGCTTGGACAGGGGACGGGCGGATGGCTACACCTTC.

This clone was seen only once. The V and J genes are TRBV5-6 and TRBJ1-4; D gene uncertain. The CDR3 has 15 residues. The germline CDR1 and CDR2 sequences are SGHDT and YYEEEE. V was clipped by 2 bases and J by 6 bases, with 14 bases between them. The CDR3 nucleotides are TGTGCCAGCAGCTTCCGGACTTGGGAGGATGAAAAACTGTTTTTT. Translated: CASSFRTWEDEKLFF.

CDR3 sequence reads: CASSYKAVNTGELFF. CDR3 sequence (DNA): TGTGCCAGCAGTTACAAAGCGGTGAACACCGGGGAGCTGTTTTTT. The chain joins TRBV6-6 to TRBJ2-2; a weak D match, TRBD2 (5 bases). The CDR3 covers 15 residues. The germline V and J ends were trimmed by 2 bases and 1 base, with 8 bases remaining between them. Germline V lookup: CDR1 MNHNY, CDR2 SVGAGI (reference sequence).

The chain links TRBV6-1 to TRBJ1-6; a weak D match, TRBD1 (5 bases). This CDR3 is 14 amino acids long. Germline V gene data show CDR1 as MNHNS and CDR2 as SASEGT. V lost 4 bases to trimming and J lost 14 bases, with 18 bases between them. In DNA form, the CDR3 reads TGTGCCAGCAGTGTGACAGTAGAAGGACTAGCCCTCCACTTT. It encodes CASSVTVEGLALHF.

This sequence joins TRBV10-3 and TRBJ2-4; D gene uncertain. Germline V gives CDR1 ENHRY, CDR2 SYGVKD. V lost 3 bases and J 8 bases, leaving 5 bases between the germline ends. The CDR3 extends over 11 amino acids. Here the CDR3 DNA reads TGTGCCATCAGTGACTTCGACATTCAGTACTTC. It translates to CAISDFDIQYF.

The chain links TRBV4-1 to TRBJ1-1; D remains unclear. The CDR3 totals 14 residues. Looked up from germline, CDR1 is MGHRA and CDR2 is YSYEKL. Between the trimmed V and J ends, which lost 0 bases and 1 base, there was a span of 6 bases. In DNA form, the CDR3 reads TGCGCCAGCAGCCAAGATAGGAGGAACACTGAAGCTTTCTTT. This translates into CASSQDRRNTEAFF.

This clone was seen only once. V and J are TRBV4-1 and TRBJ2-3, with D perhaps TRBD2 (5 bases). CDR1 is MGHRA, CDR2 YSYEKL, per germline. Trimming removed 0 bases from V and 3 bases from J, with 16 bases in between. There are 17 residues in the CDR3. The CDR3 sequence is CASSQEGSFGMTDTQYF. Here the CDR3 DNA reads TGCGCCAGCAGCCAAGAGGGGAGTTTTGGGATGACAGATACGCAGTATTTT.

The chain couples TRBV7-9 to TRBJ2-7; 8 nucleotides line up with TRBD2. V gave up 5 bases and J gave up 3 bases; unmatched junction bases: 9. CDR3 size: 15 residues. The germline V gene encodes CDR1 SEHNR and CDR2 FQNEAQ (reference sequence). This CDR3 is CASSPLWSGSYEQYF. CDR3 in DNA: TGTGCCAGCAGCCCCCTGTGGAGCGGGAGCTACGAGCAGTACTTC.

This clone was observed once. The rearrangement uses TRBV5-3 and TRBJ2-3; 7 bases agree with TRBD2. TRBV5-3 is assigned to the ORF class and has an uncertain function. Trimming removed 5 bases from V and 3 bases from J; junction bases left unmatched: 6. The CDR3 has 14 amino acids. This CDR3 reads CARRVAGETDTQYF. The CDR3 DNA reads TGTGCCAGAAGGGTAGCGGGCGAGACAGATACGCAGTATTTT.

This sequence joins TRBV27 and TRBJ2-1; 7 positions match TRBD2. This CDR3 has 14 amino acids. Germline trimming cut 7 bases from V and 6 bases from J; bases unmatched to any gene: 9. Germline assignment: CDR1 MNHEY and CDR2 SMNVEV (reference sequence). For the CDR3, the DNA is TGTGCCAGCACCCTCGGTCGCGGGGGCAATGAGCAGTTCTTC. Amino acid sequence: CASTLGRGGNEQFF.

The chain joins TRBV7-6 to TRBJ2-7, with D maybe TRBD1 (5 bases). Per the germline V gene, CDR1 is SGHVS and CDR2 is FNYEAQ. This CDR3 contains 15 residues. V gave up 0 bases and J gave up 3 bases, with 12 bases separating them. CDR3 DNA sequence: TGTGCCAGCAGCTTAGCGGAAGGACAATTCTACGAGCAGTACTTC. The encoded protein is CASSLAEGQFYEQYF.

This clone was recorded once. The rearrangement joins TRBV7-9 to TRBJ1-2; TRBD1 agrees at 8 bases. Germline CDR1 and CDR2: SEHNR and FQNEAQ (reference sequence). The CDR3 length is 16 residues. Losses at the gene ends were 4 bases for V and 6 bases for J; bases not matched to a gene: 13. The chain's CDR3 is CASSYSRNRGGDGYTF. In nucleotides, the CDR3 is TGTGCCAGCAGCTACAGTCGGAACAGGGGGGGAGATGGCTACACCTTC.

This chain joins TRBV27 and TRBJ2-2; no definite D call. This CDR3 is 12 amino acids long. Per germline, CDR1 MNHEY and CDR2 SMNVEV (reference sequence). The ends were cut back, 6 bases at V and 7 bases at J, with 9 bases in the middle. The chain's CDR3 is CASRAHGGELFF. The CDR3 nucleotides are TGTGCCAGCAGGGCCCATGGCGGGGAGCTGTTTTTT.